This T cell receptor beta chain comes out of a study of Graves' ophthalmopathy and Graves' hyperthyroidism. This clonotype was found many times. Using RNA transcripts, the TCR beta CDR3 regions were amplified. The library came from an HTBI-primed first-round RT-PCR and a second-round multiplex PCR. TCRdb reprocessed the multiplex PCR reads with MiXCR, giving one entry per CDR3 protein. The repertoire has about 380,000 distinct CDR3 sequences, approximately 15% of them found once; the top ten carry approximately 7%. CDR1 is SGHTA and CDR2 is FQGNSA in the germline V gene. The CDR3 totals 13 residues. Trimming cost V 7 bases and J 2 bases, with 11 bases left between them.

Material for sequencing was peripheral blood. The receptor was derived from a woman aged 18 to 35 with stable Graves' hyperthyroidism. The chain recombines TRBV7-2 with TRBJ1-2; no firm D call. CDR3 in amino acids: CASTPSLNYGYTF. Written as DNA, the CDR3 is TGTGCCAGCACCCCCAGTTTGAACTATGGCTACACCTTC.